The 9 T cell receptor beta chains in this list originate from one sample, sequenced in a study of T-cell memory formation after mild COVID-19. TCRdb ran MiXCR on the 5' RACE reads and lists one entry per CDR3 protein. This table has some 440,000 distinct CDR3 sequences, 20% to 30% appearing once. Specimen: PBMCs or a T cell subset sorted from them (not recorded which). The origin of the receptors is an adult woman who had mild COVID-19 (a few samples of this study predate the infection). Cell type and time point are not known.

The chain uses TRBV6-5 and TRBJ2-6; 8 nucleotides align to TRBD2. With 2 bases clipped from V and 2 bases from J, the junction kept 2 bases outside the gene matches. CDR3 length equals 16 residues. Germline loops: CDR1 MNHEY, CDR2 SVGAGI. CDR3 DNA: TGTGCCAGCAGTTACCGGGGGGGAGCTGGGGCCAACGTCCTGACTTTC. It specifies CASSYRGGAGANVLTF.

This clonotype was recorded a few times. This chain uses TRBV2 with TRBJ2-2; 8 nucleotides agree with TRBD1. The CDR3 has 15 amino acids. CDR1 SNHLY and CDR2 FYNNEI come from the germline V gene. With 2 bases clipped from V and 2 bases from J, the junction kept 1 base outside the gene matches. CDR3 sequence: CASSEQGANTGELFF. DNA for the CDR3: TGTGCCAGCAGTGAACAGGGGGCAAACACCGGGGAGCTGTTTTTT.

The rearrangement joins TRBV7-8 to TRBJ2-1; TRBD1 is a possible D gene (5 bases). V lost 5 bases and J 3 bases, leaving 14 bases between the germline ends. There are 15 residues in the CDR3. The germline V gene has CDR1 SGHVS and CDR2 FQNEAQ. The CDR3 protein is CASSPMGHSYNEQFF. CDR3 sequence (DNA): TGTGCCAGCAGCCCCATGGGGCATAGCTACAATGAGCAGTTCTTC.

Ten or more counts support this clonotype. The chain recombines TRBV6-2 or TRBV6-3 with TRBJ2-7; 8 positions agree with TRBD2. V lost 7 bases and J lost 4; bases outside the gene matches: 6. Germline assignment: CDR1 MNHEY and CDR2 SVGEGT. The CDR3 consists of 13 residues. CDR3 DNA: TGTGCCAGCACCCGGACTAGCTGGTACGAGCAGTACTTC. Encoded protein: CASTRTSWYEQYF.

The chain employs TRBV9 and TRBJ2-1; 12 nucleotides match TRBD2. V lost 0 bases to trimming and J lost 8 bases; unmatched junction nucleotides: 3. The CDR3 spans 15 residues. The V gene's germline CDR1 is SGDLS and CDR2 YYNGEE. The CDR3 sequence: CASSVVTSGSDEQFF. The CDR3 nucleotides are TGTGCCAGCAGCGTAGTGACTAGCGGGAGTGATGAGCAGTTCTTC.

The V gene is TRBV12-3 or TRBV12-4, the J gene TRBJ2-1; D possibly corresponds to TRBD2 (5 bases). Trimming took off 4 bases at V and 10 bases at J, with 14 bases between the two ends. The CDR3 is made up of 13 amino acids. The CDR3 loop reads CASSSLGGWEQFF. The CDR3 region has the DNA TGTGCCAGCAGTTCACTAGGAGGCTGGGAGCAGTTCTTC.

This clonotype has a handful of counts. The chain carries TRBV4-3 and TRBJ2-3; TRBD2 agrees at 11 bases. CDR1 and CDR2 from the germline V gene are LGHNA and YSLEER. V lost 3 bases, J lost 13 bases, and 6 bases stayed unmatched. The CDR3 covers 13 residues. CDR3 DNA: TGCGCCAGCAGCCAGATACTAGCGGGAGTAAAGTATTTT. Translating gives CASSQILAGVKYF.

This clonotype was seen only a few times. The V and J genes are TRBV14 and TRBJ2-3, with no clear D. The V gene lost 1 base and the J gene lost 9 bases, with 2 bases spanning the gap. The germline V gene has CDR1 SGHDN and CDR2 FVKESK. The CDR3 runs to 10 residues. The CDR3 DNA is TGTGCCAGCAGCCAAGTGACGCAGTATTTT. This gives the protein CASSQVTQYF.

This clonotype was counted a single time. The chain combines TRBV3-1 with TRBJ2-7; 8 bases are a match to TRBD1. Germline V lookup: CDR1 LGHDT, CDR2 YNNKEL (reference sequence). Trimming at V came to 4 bases and at J to 3 bases, leaving 26 bases not matched to a gene. The CDR3 is made up of 21 amino acids. CDR3: CASSLGTGGRLFLGSYYEQYF. CDR3 nucleotides: TGTGCCAGCAGCCTGGGCACAGGGGGAAGGCTTTTTCTCGGCTCCTACTACGAGCAGTACTTC.